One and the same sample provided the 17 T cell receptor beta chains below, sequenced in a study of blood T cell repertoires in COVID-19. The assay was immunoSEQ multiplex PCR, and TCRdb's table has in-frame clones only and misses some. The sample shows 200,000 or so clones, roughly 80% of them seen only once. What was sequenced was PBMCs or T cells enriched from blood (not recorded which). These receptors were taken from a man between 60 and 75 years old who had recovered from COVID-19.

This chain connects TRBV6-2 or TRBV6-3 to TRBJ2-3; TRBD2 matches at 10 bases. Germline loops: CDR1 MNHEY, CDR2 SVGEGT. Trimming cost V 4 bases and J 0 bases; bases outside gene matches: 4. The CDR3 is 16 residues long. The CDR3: CASSSISGGSTDTQYF. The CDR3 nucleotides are TGTGCCAGCAGTTCTATTAGCGGGGGGAGCACAGATACGCAGTATTTT.

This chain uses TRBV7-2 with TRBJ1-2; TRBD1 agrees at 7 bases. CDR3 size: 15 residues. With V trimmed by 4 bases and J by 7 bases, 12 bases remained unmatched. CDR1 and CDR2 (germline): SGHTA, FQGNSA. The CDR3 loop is CASSSQNRGKSGYTF. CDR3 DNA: TGTGCCAGCAGCTCACAAAACAGGGGAAAAAGTGGCTACACCTTC.

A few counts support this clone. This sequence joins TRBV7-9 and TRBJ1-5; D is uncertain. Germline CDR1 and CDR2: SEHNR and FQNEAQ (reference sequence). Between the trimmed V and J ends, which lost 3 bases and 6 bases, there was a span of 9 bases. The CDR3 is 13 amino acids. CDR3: CASSLDGGQPQHF. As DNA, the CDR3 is TGTGCCAGCAGCTTGGATGGCGGTCAGCCCCAGCATTTT.

This chain's CDR3 is CASTPGQGPGQTQYF. CDR3 in DNA: TGTGCCAGTACTCCGGGACAGGGACCGGGGCAAACCCAGTACTTC. V usage is TRBV19 and J usage is TRBJ2-5; 9 nucleotides agree with TRBD1. Trimming at V came to 7 bases and at J to 8 bases, leaving 14 bases not matched to a gene. The CDR3 has 15 amino acids. The V gene's germline CDR1 is LNHDA and CDR2 SQIVND (reference sequence).

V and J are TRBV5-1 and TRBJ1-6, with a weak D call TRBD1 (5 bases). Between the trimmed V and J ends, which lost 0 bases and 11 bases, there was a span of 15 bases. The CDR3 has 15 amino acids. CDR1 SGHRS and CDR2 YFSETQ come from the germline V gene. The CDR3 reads CASSLESAGKAPLHF. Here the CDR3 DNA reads TGCGCCAGCAGCTTGGAATCGGCAGGGAAGGCACCCCTCCACTTT. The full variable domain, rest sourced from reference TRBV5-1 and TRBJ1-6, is KAGVTQTPRYLIKTRGQQVTLSCSPISGHRSVSWYQQTPGQGLQFLFEYFSETQRNKGNFPGRFSGRQFSNSRSEMNVSTLELGDSALYLCASSLESAGKAPLHFGNGTRLTVT.

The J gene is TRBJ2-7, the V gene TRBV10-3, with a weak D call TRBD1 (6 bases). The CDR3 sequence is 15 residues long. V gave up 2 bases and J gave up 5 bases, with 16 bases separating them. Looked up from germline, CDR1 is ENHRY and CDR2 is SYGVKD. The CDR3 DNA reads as TGTGCCATCAGTGAGAAGGGGACAAAGTACGACGAGCAGTACTTC. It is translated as CAISEKGTKYDEQYF.

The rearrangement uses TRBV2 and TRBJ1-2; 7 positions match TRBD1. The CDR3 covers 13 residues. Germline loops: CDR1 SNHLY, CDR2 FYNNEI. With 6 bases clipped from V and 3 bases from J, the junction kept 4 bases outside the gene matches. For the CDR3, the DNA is TGTGCCAGCAGCCCCGGGACAGACTATGGCTACACCTTC. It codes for CASSPGTDYGYTF.

CDR3 nucleotides: TGCGCCAGCAGCTTTGACAGCGGGACCGGGGAGCTGTTTTTT. It is translated as CASSFDSGTGELFF. V usage is TRBV5-1 and J usage is TRBJ2-2, with D possibly matching TRBD2 (6 bases). Trimming shortened V by 2 bases and J by 5 bases, and 10 bases separated the two germline ends. The CDR3 contains 14 residues. Germline assignment: CDR1 SGHRS and CDR2 YFSETQ.

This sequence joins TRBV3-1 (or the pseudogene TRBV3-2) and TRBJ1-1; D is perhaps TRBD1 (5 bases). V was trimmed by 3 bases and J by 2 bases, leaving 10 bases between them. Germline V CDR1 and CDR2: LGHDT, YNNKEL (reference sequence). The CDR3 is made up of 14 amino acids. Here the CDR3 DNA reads TGTGCCAGCAGCCAGATGGACATAAACACTGAAGCTTTCTTT. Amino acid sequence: CASSQMDINTEAFF.

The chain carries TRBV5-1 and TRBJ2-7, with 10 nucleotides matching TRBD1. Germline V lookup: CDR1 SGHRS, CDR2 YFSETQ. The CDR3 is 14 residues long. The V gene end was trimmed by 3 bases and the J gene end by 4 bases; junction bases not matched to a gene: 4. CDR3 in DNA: TGCGCCAGCAGCTGGACAGGGGGTATGTACGAGCAGTACTTC. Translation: CASSWTGGMYEQYF.

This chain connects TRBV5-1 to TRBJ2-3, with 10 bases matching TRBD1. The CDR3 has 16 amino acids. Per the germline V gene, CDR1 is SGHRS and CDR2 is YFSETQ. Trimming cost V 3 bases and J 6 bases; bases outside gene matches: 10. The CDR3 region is CASSSTGTGVGDTQYF. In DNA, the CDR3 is TGCGCCAGCAGCTCGACCGGGACAGGGGTGGGGGATACGCAGTATTTT. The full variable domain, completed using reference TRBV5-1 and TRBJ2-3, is KAGVTQTPRYLIKTRGQQVTLSCSPISGHRSVSWYQQTPGQGLQFLFEYFSETQRNKGNFPGRFSGRQFSNSRSEMNVSTLELGDSALYLCASSSTGTGVGDTQYFGPGTRLTVL.

The CDR3 DNA follows: TGCGCCAGCAGCCAAGATGGGCTTAGTGAAAAACTGTTTTTT. Translating it yields CASSQDGLSEKLFF. The V gene is TRBV4-3, the J gene TRBJ1-4; D is unresolved. Per germline, CDR1 LGHNA and CDR2 YSLEER. Trimming shortened V by 0 bases and J by 7 bases, and 9 bases separated the two germline ends. This CDR3 region has 14 residues.

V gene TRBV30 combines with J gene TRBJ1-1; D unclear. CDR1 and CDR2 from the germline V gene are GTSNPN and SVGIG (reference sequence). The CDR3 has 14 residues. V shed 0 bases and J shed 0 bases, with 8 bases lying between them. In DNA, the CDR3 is TGTGCCTGGAGTGTGCGGTGGATGAACACTGAAGCTTTCTTT. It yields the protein CAWSVRWMNTEAFF.

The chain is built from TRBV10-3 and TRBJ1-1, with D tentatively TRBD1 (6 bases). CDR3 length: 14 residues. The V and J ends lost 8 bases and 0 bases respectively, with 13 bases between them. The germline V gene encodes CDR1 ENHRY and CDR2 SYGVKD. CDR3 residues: CAIQGSGLNTEAFF. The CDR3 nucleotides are TGTGCCATCCAGGGGTCAGGACTGAACACTGAAGCTTTCTTT.

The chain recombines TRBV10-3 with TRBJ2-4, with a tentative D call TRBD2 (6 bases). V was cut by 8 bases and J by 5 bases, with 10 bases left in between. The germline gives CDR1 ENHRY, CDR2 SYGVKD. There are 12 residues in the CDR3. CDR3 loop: CAIAGTENIQYF. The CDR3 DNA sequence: TGTGCCATCGCGGGGACTGAAAACATTCAGTACTTC.

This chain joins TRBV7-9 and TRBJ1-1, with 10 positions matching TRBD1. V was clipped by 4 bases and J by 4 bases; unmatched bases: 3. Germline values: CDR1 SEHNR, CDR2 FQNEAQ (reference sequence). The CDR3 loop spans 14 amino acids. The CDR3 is CASSSGTGATEAFF. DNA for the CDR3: TGTGCCAGCAGCTCTGGGACAGGGGCCACTGAAGCTTTCTTT.

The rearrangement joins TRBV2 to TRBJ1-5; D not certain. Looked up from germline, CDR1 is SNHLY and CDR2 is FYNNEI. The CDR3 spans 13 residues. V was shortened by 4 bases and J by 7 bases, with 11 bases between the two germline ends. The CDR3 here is CASSVTLRQPQHF. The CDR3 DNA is TGTGCCAGCAGTGTAACACTCAGGCAGCCCCAGCATTTT.